Shown below are 5 T cell receptor beta chains from a single sample sequenced in a study of shared clonotypes between healthy human individuals (dated by TCRdb to about 2020). The library was built by means of the immunoSEQ multiplex PCR assay. TCRdb took over this immuneACCESS table, retaining in-frame rearrangements with V and J assigned. Such tables are incomplete; in checked studies, under half of the missing clones stem from an unresolved V gene, and the remainder is unexplained. Present in this sample are more than 2,000,000 clones, 85% to 95% of which were seen just once. Under 0.45% of the sample is in the top ten clones. Sequenced: naive CD4+ T cells from PBMCs. Reading the label with the study, this specimen's cell subset or site is: CD45RA+ positively selected. The receptor set was obtained from a man younger than 35 in good health. Some clones in this sample may be carry-over from other donors' samples.

The chain combines TRBV4-1 with TRBJ2-7; tentatively, D is TRBD2 (5 bases). The germline gives CDR1 MGHRA, CDR2 YSYEKL. The CDR3 is made up of 17 amino acids. V gave up 6 bases and J gave up 0 bases, with 21 bases separating them. The CDR3 DNA reads TGCGCCAGCAGTCTAGGAAGCGGAGGTGGGAACTCCTACGAGCAGTACTTC. It is translated as CASSLGSGGGNSYEQYF.

The V gene is TRBV5-4, the J gene TRBJ2-7; TRBD2 aligns across 9 bases. In germline, CDR1 is SGHNT, CDR2 YYREEE (reference sequence). CDR3 length equals 16 residues. J gave up 6 bases and V 4 bases, and 14 bases lay outside the gene matches. The CDR3 loop is CASSQTSGGRGGEQYF. The CDR3 DNA reads TGTGCCAGCAGCCAGACTAGCGGAGGGAGAGGAGGCGAGCAGTACTTC.

The rearrangement joins TRBV28 to TRBJ2-2; D is possibly TRBD1 or TRBD2 (7 bases each). With 6 bases removed from V and 5 bases from J, the gap between germline ends came to 19 bases. In germline, CDR1 is MDHEN, CDR2 SYDVKM. The CDR3 consists of 16 residues. The CDR3 coding sequence is TGTGCCAGCAGCAGTCACGGGGGGACAGCGACCGGGGAGCTGTTTTTT. It codes for CASSSHGGTATGELFF.

The V call is TRBV6-5, the J call TRBJ1-6; D perhaps matches TRBD1 (5 bases). The CDR3 runs 15 residues. In germline, CDR1 is MNHEY, CDR2 SVGAGI. V was cut by 0 bases and J by 12 bases, with 15 bases left in between. Written as DNA, the CDR3 is TGTGCCAGCAGTTACTCGTACCAGGGCCTTGGACCCCTCCACTTT. Protein sequence: CASSYSYQGLGPLHF.

This chain uses TRBV5-1 with TRBJ2-4; 8 positions agree with TRBD1. CDR3 length equals 14 residues. V dropped 5 bases and J dropped 4; count of bases not matched to a gene: 5. The germline CDR1 and CDR2 sequences are SGHRS and YFSETQ. As DNA, the CDR3 is TGCGCCAGCAGAAAGGGACAGGAGAAAAACATTCAGTACTTC. This gives the protein CASRKGQEKNIQYF. Full variable domain (outside the CDR3, taken from reference TRBV5-1 and TRBJ2-4): KAGVTQTPRYLIKTRGQQVTLSCSPISGHRSVSWYQQTPGQGLQFLFEYFSETQRNKGNFPGRFSGRQFSNSRSEMNVSTLELGDSALYLCASRKGQEKNIQYFGAGTRLSVL.